The clone carrying this T cell receptor beta chain was observed a handful of times. The V gene's germline CDR1 is SGHDN and CDR2 FVKESK. The CDR3 contains 13 residues. Trimming stripped 0 bases from V and 8 bases from J, with 5 bases between. The sample comes from a study of blood T cell repertoires in COVID-19. Profiling relied on immunoSEQ multiplex PCR, and the TCRdb table lists in-frame clones only, not all of them. The data hold fewer than 450,000 clones, with about 87% observed a single time. The rearrangement uses TRBV14 and TRBJ1-6; D remains unclear. The TCR comes from a woman aged 50 to 60 with COVID-19, enrolled during active disease. Sequenced: peripheral blood. The CDR3 DNA reads TGTGCCAGCAGCCAAGATCTCCATTCACCCCTCCACTTT. Protein sequence: CASSQDLHSPLHF.